The 30 T cell receptor beta chains listed next were all sequenced from one sample in a study of T cells in localized non-small cell lung cancer. Data came from immunoSEQ multiplex PCR; TCRdb stores just in-frame clones and leaves some out. This sample has about 78,000 clones, with about 83% found just once. This sample comprised peripheral blood, obtained before any cancer treatment. These receptor sequences come from a man aged 40-75 years with stage I lung adenocarcinoma.

The rearrangement joins TRBV7-6 to TRBJ2-3; D is perhaps TRBD1 (6 bases). V was clipped by 5 bases and J by 1 base, with 10 bases between them. The CDR3 spans 14 residues. The germline V gene has CDR1 SGHVS and CDR2 FNYEAQ. The CDR3 region is CASSPRTGTDTQYF. Written as DNA, the CDR3 is TGTGCCAGCAGCCCGCGGACAGGCACAGATACGCAGTATTTT.

The chain combines TRBV7-3 with TRBJ2-7, with 8 positions matching TRBD2. J was trimmed by 6 bases and V by 5 bases; bases with no gene match: 9. Germline V CDR1 and CDR2: SGHTA, FQGTGA. The CDR3 consists of 14 residues. The CDR3 protein is CASSPIRTSSEQYF. The CDR3 coding sequence is TGTGCCAGCAGCCCGATCAGGACTAGCAGCGAGCAGTACTTC. Full variable domain (remainder filled in from reference TRBV7-3 and TRBJ2-7): GAGVSQTPSNKVTEKGKYVELRCDPISGHTALYWYRQSLGQGPEFLIYFQGTGAADDSGLPNDRFFAVRPEGSVSTLKIQRTERGDSAVYLCASSPIRTSSEQYFGPGTRLTVT.

The rearrangement uses TRBV7-2 and TRBJ2-6, with 7 bases lining up with TRBD1. The V segment lost 5 bases and the J segment 2 bases; nucleotides outside the gene matches: 6. The length of the CDR3 is 16 residues. The germline CDR1 and CDR2 sequences are SGHTA and FQGNSA. The CDR3 sequence: CASSGNRGAGANVLTF. The CDR3 DNA follows: TGTGCCAGCAGCGGGAACAGGGGTGCTGGGGCCAACGTCCTGACTTTC.

The chain couples TRBV27 to TRBJ2-3; D is possibly TRBD1 or TRBD2 (5 bases each). Trimming took off 6 bases at V and 4 bases at J, with 14 bases between the two ends. CDR1 is MNHEY, CDR2 SMNVEV, per germline (reference sequence). This CDR3 has 14 residues. The CDR3 DNA sequence: TGTGCCAGCAGCGATAAAGGGACCCCAGATACGCAGTATTTT. It yields the protein CASSDKGTPDTQYF.

The gene calls are TRBV7-3 and TRBJ1-1, with TRBD1 identical over 7 bases. Germline CDR1 is SGHTA and CDR2 is FQGTGA. CDR3 length equals 14 residues. Trimming cost V 5 bases and J 5 bases; bases outside gene matches: 8. The CDR3 nucleotides are TGTGCCAGCAGCCTGGACCCAGGGGGGACTGAAGCTTTCTTT. It encodes CASSLDPGGTEAFF.

The chain employs TRBV6-5 and TRBJ1-1; D not certain. V shed 2 bases and J shed 1 base, with 5 bases lying between them. The CDR3 spans 13 residues. The V gene's germline CDR1 is MNHEY and CDR2 SVGAGI. DNA of the CDR3: TGTGCCAGCAGTTACCAACGGAACACTGAAGCTTTCTTT. It specifies CASSYQRNTEAFF.

DNA of the CDR3: TGTGCCAGCAGCTTAAGTTTGACGCGCGGGGGCGCGGGAGGAAGCAATCAGCCCCAGCATTTT. Translating gives CASSLSLTRGGAGGSNQPQHF. The chain is built from TRBV7-8 and TRBJ1-5, with D possibly being TRBD1 (6 bases). V was pared by 2 bases and J by 1 base, with 27 bases between. The germline gives CDR1 SGHVS, CDR2 FQNEAQ. The CDR3 runs to 21 residues.

The V and J genes are TRBV19 and TRBJ2-1; possible D gene TRBD2, 5 bases. This CDR3 comprises 16 residues. With 3 bases removed from V and 0 bases from J, the gap between germline ends came to 12 bases. CDR1 is LNHDA and CDR2 is SQIVND in the germline V gene (reference sequence). CDR3 sequence: CASSIGSGASYNEQFF. For the CDR3, the DNA is TGTGCCAGTAGTATCGGCAGCGGAGCCTCCTACAATGAGCAGTTCTTC. Using reference TRBV19 and TRBJ2-1 for the parts outside the CDR3, the full variable domain is DGGITQSPKYLFRKEGQNVTLSCEQNLNHDAMYWYRQDPGQGLRLIYYSQIVNDFQKGDIAEGYSVSREKKESFPLTVTSAQKNPTAFYLCASSIGSGASYNEQFFGPGTRLTVL.

The chain uses TRBV6-5 and TRBJ1-3; 9 bases align to TRBD1. After removal of 4 bases from V and 7 bases from J, the junction contained 2 bases not matched to a gene. Looked up from germline, CDR1 is MNHEY and CDR2 is SVGAGI. This CDR3 is built from 13 residues. The CDR3 coding sequence is TGTGCCAGCAGTTCCGGACAGGGGAACACCATATATTTT. It translates to CASSSGQGNTIYF.

The V gene is TRBV6-6, the J gene TRBJ1-1, with 7 bases matching TRBD1. Germline lookup yields CDR1 MNHNY and CDR2 SVGAGI (reference sequence). Trimming took 10 bases from V and 4 from J; bases not matched to a gene: 12. This CDR3 has 14 amino acids. CDR3 region: CATMPGGRVTEAFF. The CDR3 bases are TGTGCCACCATGCCAGGGGGTCGGGTCACTGAAGCTTTCTTT.

The chain employs TRBV7-2 and TRBJ1-3, with D perhaps matching TRBD1 (5 bases). The germline CDR1 and CDR2 sequences are SGHTA and FQGNSA. V lost 1 base, J lost 2 bases, and 12 bases lay in between. The length of the CDR3 is 16 residues. The CDR3 coding sequence is TGTGCCAGCAGCTTAGGAGGAGCAGGGACTGGAAACACCATATATTTT. It encodes CASSLGGAGTGNTIYF.

This clone appeared a single time. The chain employs TRBV19 and TRBJ2-7; tentative D call: TRBD2 (5 bases). The CDR3 extends over 15 amino acids. The V gene lost 1 base and the J gene lost 0 bases, with 10 bases spanning the gap. CDR1 LNHDA and CDR2 SQIVND come from the germline V gene (reference sequence). The CDR3 region is CASSIGGLYSYEQYF. CDR3 nucleotide sequence: TGTGCCAGTAGTATAGGTGGACTCTACTCCTACGAGCAGTACTTC.

The rearrangement uses TRBV6-6 and TRBJ1-5; 7 bases map to TRBD1. V was clipped by 7 bases and J by 4 bases; unmatched bases: 7. Per the germline V gene, CDR1 is MNHNY and CDR2 is SVGAGI (reference sequence). CDR3 size: 14 residues. The CDR3 loop is CASIQQGPNQPQHF. The CDR3 DNA is TGTGCCAGCATTCAACAGGGGCCTAATCAGCCCCAGCATTTT.

The J gene is TRBJ2-7, the V gene TRBV4-1; TRBD1 aligns across 9 bases. Germline CDR1 reads MGHRA; CDR2 reads YSYEKL. The CDR3 consists of 14 residues. V shed 5 bases, J shed 6 bases, and the junction held 8 bases outside the gene matches. CDR3 sequence reads: CASSSGQGGREQYF. The CDR3 nucleotides read TGCGCCAGCAGCTCGGGACAGGGAGGTCGCGAGCAGTACTTC.

This clone has just one count. The rearrangement uses TRBV19 and TRBJ2-7; the D is unclear. Germline V gives CDR1 LNHDA, CDR2 SQIVND (reference sequence). V was pared by 3 bases and J by 5 bases, with 11 bases between. The CDR3 contains 13 residues. CDR3 in DNA: TGTGCCAGTAGTATTATACCCGGCCACGAGCAGTACTTC. It is translated as CASSIIPGHEQYF.

As regards this clone: The DNA is omitted, as the CDR3 cannot be located on it reliably, and the CDR3 follows TCRdb's listing. This chain links TRBV9 with TRBJ2-7; the table gives TRBD1 as D, unverified against the DNA. Germline V gives CDR1 SGDLS, CDR2 YYNGEE. The CDR3 has 13 amino acids, counting both end residues. The CDR3: CASSPVGTGNKYF.

The V and J genes are TRBV7-3 and TRBJ1-5, with TRBD1 matching 9 bases. CDR3 length equals 16 residues. Germline V gene lookup returns CDR1 SGHTA and CDR2 FQGTGA. The CDR3, as DNA: TGTGCTCTACTCAACCGGGACAGGGTACTAAATCAGCCCCAGCATTTT. Amino acids: CALLNRDRVLNQPQHF.

The chain links TRBV29-1 to TRBJ1-1; weak D call: TRBD1 (6 bases). In germline, CDR1 is SQVTM, CDR2 ANQGSEA. Trimming took off 7 bases at V and 4 bases at J, with 25 bases between the two ends. The CDR3 covers 16 residues. In nucleotides, the CDR3 is TGCAGCGCTCGCCGAACCCAGGGGCGAATAGGCACTGAAGCTTTCTTT. Amino acid sequence: CSARRTQGRIGTEAFF.

The genes are TRBV5-1 and TRBJ1-5; D not resolved. This CDR3 contains 13 residues. CDR1 SGHRS and CDR2 YFSETQ come from the germline V gene. V lost 2 bases and J lost 4, with 7 bases in between. Here the CDR3 DNA reads TGCGCCAGCAGCTTTGGGCCAAATCAGCCCCAGCATTTT. Its translation: CASSFGPNQPQHF.

This clone was seen a single time. The V gene is TRBV18, the J gene TRBJ2-1; no reliable D call. Trimming took 6 bases from V and 6 from J, leaving 18 bases between them. The CDR3 totals 15 residues. Per germline, CDR1 KGHSH and CDR2 LQKENI. The CDR3 sequence is CASSPAGAGFNEQFF. CDR3 DNA sequence: TGTGCCAGCTCCCCTGCCGGAGCAGGCTTCAATGAGCAGTTCTTC.

The rearrangement joins TRBV29-1 to TRBJ2-3, with D unresolved. The CDR3 has 15 residues. The germline V and J ends were trimmed by 0 bases and 1 base, with 11 bases remaining between them. Germline loops: CDR1 SQVTM, CDR2 ANQGSEA. This CDR3 reads CSVEEEGSGTDTQYF. The DNA for the CDR3 is TGCAGCGTTGAAGAAGAAGGTAGTGGCACAGATACGCAGTATTTT.

This chain uses TRBV10-2 with TRBJ2-7, with 7 nucleotides matching TRBD2. The V gene end was trimmed by 6 bases and the J gene end by 2 bases; junction bases not matched to a gene: 7. Germline CDR1 reads WSHSY; CDR2 reads SAAADI. This CDR3 has 14 amino acids. The CDR3 DNA sequence: TGCGCCAGCAGGGATAGACTAGCCGCCTACGAGCAGTACTTC. Translating it yields CASRDRLAAYEQYF.

The V and J genes are TRBV7-2 and TRBJ2-2, with TRBD2 matching over 8 bases. The CDR3 spans 16 residues. V was clipped by 8 bases and J by 1 base; unmatched bases: 9. Germline V CDR1 and CDR2: SGHTA, FQGNSA. The CDR3 DNA is TGTGCCAGCCGCCAGCGCAGCGGGAGGAACACCGGGGAGCTGTTTTTT. The encoded protein is CASRQRSGRNTGELFF.

The chain couples TRBV14 to TRBJ2-1, with no clear D. CDR3 length equals 15 residues. V was pared by 1 base and J by 7 bases, with 14 bases between. The germline gives CDR1 SGHDN, CDR2 FVKESK. As DNA, the CDR3 is TGTGCCAGCAGCCAAGGAAGAAAGGGTCGGAATGAGCAGTTCTTC. Protein product: CASSQGRKGRNEQFF.

The chain carries TRBV11-3 and TRBJ1-1; maybe TRBD1 (5 bases). This CDR3 spans 13 amino acids. V dropped 0 bases and J dropped 6 bases, with 8 bases sitting between them. The V gene's germline CDR1 is SGHNT and CDR2 YENEEA. CDR3 DNA sequence: TGTGCCAGCAGCTTAGATCGGGGGTCTGAAGCTTTCTTT. This codes for CASSLDRGSEAFF.

This chain uses TRBV7-9 with TRBJ2-5; D perhaps matches TRBD2 (5 bases). Deletions cut 5 bases from V and 6 bases from J, with 16 bases between. From germline, CDR1 is SEHNR and CDR2 FQNEAQ (reference sequence). The CDR3 sequence is 14 residues long. CDR3 coding DNA: TGTGCCAGCAGCCCAGACCCGGGGTCGAAGACCCAGTACTTC. Its protein product is CASSPDPGSKTQYF.

V is TRBV30 and J is TRBJ2-1, with D tentatively TRBD2 (5 bases). Looked up from germline, CDR1 is GTSNPN and CDR2 is SVGIG (reference sequence). V was shortened by 0 bases and J by 5 bases, with 11 bases between the two germline ends. The CDR3 has 14 amino acids. CDR3 amino acids: CAWSVRLIDNEQFF. DNA of the CDR3: TGTGCCTGGAGTGTACGACTAATTGACAATGAGCAGTTCTTC.

This clone was observed a handful of times. V usage is TRBV19 and J usage is TRBJ2-7, with D tentatively TRBD1 (6 bases). The CDR3 is 14 amino acids. Germline-derived CDR1 and CDR2 are LNHDA and SQIVND (reference sequence). V lost 6 bases and J 1 base, leaving 13 bases between the germline ends. The CDR3 loop reads CASRRQAHSYEQYF. The DNA for the CDR3 is TGTGCCAGTAGGCGACAGGCCCATTCCTACGAGCAGTACTTC.

This clone was counted ten times or more. The chain joins TRBV5-1 to TRBJ1-2, with TRBD1 as a possible D gene (6 bases). Germline V lookup: CDR1 SGHRS, CDR2 YFSETQ. V was pared by 5 bases and J by 2 bases, with 13 bases between. The CDR3 extends over 14 amino acids. The CDR3 nucleotides read TGCGCCAGCAGTCTCGCAGGGGAAAACTATGGCTACACCTTC. Protein: CASSLAGENYGYTF.

The chain joins TRBV28 to TRBJ2-6; TRBD1 matches 9 bases. The CDR3 consists of 18 residues. V shed 6 bases and J 2 bases; nucleotides not matched to a gene: 11. CDR1 is MDHEN and CDR2 is SYDVKM in the germline V gene. CDR3 in DNA: TGTGCCAGCAGCTCAACCCGGGACAGGGTCGCTGGGGCCAACGTCCTGACTTTC. Translating gives CASSSTRDRVAGANVLTF.